This T cell receptor beta chain was sequenced during a study of blood T cells in healthy people across ages. A second PCR of 7 to 11 cycles used a sample-barcoded 5' primer and a J-beta primer mix. In TCRdb, the 5' RACE reads were re-called with MiXCR into one record per CDR3 protein. This sample has 450,000 to 700,000 distinct CDR3 sequences, with roughly a quarter found just once. The germline CDR1 and CDR2 sequences are SGHRS and YFSETQ. The CDR3 totals 15 residues. With regard to this clonotype: The target antigen is unknown. One end of the junction does not line up with germline, which may come from a read error.

Study-level findings and limits: Greater diversity and more naive CD4+ cells were seen in long-lived donors than in aged donors.

This receptor was obtained from a woman in her 70s in good health. The chain couples TRBV5-1 to TRBJ2-1; D is undetermined. The source material was blood. DNA of the CDR3: TGCACCAGCAGCGAAGACCTAGGTTCCTACAATGAGCAGTTCTTC. Residues: CTSSEDLGSYNEQFF.